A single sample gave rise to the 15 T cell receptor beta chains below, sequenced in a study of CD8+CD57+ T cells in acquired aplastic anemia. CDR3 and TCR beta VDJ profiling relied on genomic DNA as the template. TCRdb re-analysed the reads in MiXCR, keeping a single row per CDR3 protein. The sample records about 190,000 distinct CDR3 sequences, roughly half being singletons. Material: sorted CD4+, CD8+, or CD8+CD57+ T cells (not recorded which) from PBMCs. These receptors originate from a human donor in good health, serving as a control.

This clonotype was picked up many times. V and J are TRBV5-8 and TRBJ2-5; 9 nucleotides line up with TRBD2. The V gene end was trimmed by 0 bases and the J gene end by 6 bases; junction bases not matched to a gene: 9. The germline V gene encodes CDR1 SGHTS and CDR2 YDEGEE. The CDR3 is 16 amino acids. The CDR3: CASSLEAGGPTKTQYF. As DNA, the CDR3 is TGTGCCAGCAGCTTGGAGGCGGGGGGGCCAACGAAGACCCAGTACTTC. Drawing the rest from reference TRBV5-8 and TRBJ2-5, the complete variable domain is EAGVTQSPTHLIKTRGQQATLRCSPISGHTSVYWYQQALGLGLQFLLWYDEGEERNRGNFPPRFSGRQFPNYSSELNVNALELEDSALYLCASSLEAGGPTKTQYFGPGTRLLVL.

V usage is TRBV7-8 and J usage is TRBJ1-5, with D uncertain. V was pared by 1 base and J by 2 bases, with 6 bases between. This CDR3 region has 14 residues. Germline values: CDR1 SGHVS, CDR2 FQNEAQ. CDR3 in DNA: TGTGCCAGCAGCTTAGTATTAGGCAATCAGCCCCAGCATTTT. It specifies CASSLVLGNQPQHF.

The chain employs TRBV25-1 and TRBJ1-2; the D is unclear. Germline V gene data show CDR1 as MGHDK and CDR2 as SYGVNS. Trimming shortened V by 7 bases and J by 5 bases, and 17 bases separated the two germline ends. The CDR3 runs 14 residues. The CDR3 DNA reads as TGTGCCAGCATCGTCGGCCGACAACCATATGGCTACACCTTC. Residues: CASIVGRQPYGYTF.

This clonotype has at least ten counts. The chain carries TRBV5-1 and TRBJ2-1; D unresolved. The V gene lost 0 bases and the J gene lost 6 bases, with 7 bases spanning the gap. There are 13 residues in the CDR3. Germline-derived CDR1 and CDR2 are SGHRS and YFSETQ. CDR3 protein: CASSLVGRNEQFF. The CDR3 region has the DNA TGCGCCAGCAGCTTGGTGGGCCGCAATGAGCAGTTCTTC.

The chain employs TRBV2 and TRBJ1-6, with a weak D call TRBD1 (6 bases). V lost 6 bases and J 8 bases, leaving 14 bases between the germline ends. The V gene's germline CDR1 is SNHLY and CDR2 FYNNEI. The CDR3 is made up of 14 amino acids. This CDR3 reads CASSPQGLDSPLHF. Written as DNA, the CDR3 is TGTGCCAGCAGCCCACAGGGTCTTGATTCACCCCTCCACTTT. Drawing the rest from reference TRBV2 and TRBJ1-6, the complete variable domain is EPEVTQTPSHQVTQMGQEVILRCVPISNHLYFYWYRQILGQKVEFLVSFYNNEISEKSEIFDDQFSVERPDGSNFTLKIRSTKLEDSAMYFCASSPQGLDSPLHFGNGTRLTVT.

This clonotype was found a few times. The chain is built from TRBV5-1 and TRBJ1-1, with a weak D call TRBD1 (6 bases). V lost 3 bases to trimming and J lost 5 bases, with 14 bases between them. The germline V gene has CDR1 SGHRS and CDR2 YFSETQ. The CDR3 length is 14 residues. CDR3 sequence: CASSWSGVGTEAFF. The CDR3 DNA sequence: TGCGCCAGCAGCTGGTCAGGGGTGGGAACTGAAGCTTTCTTT.

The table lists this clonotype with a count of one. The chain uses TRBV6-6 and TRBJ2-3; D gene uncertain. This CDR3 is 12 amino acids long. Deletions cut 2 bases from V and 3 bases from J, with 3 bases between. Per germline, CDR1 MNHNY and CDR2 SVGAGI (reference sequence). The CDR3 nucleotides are TGTGCCAGCAGTTACCAAACAGATACGCAGTATTTT. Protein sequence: CASSYQTDTQYF.

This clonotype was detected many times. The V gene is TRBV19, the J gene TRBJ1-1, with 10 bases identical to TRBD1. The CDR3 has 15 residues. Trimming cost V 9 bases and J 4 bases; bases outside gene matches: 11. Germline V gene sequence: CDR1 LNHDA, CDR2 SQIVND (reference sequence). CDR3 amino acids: CASHRQGASSTEAFF. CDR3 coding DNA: TGTGCCAGCCACCGACAGGGGGCCTCGAGCACTGAAGCTTTCTTT.

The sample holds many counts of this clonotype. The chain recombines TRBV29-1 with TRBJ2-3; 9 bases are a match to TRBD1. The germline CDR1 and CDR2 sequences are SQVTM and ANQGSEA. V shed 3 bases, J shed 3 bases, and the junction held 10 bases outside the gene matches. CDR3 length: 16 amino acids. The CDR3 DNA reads TGCAGCGTTGACAAGGGACAGGGAGGTTGGACAGATACGCAGTATTTT. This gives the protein CSVDKGQGGWTDTQYF.

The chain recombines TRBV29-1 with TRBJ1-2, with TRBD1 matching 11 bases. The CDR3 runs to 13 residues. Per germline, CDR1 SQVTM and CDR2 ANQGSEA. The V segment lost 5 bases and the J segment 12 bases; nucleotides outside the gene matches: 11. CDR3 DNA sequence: TGCAGCGTTCGGCCCGGGACAGGGGGGGGAAACACCTTC. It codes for CSVRPGTGGGNTF.

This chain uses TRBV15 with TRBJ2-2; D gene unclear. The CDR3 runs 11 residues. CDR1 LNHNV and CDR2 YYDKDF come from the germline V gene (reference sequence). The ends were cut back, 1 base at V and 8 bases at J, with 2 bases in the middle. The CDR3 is CATSRVGELFF. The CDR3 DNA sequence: TGTGCCACCAGCAGAGTAGGGGAGCTGTTTTTT. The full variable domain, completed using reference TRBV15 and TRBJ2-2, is DAMVIQNPRYQVTQFGKPVTLSCSQTLNHNVMYWYQQKSSQAPKLLFHYYDKDFNNEADTPDNFQSRRPNTSFCFLDIRSPGLGDTAMYLCATSRVGELFFGEGSRLTVL.

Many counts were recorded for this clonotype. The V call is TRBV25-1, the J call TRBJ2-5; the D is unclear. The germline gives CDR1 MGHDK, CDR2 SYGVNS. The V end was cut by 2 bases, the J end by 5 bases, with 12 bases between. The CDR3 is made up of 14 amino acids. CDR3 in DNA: TGTGCCAGCAGTGAAAGGCTGGGATCCGAGACCCAGTACTTC. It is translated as CASSERLGSETQYF. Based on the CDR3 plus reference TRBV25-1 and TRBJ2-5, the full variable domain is EADIYQTPRYLVIGTGKKITLECSQTMGHDKMYWYQQDPGMELHLIHYSYGVNSTEKGDLSSESTVSRIRTEHFPLTLESARPSHTSQYLCASSERLGSETQYFGPGTRLLVL.

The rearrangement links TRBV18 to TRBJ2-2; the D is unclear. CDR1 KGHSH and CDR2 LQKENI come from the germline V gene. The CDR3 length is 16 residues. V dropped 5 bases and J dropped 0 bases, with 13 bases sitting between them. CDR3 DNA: TGTGCCAGCTCAATCCGACCTACCGCGAACACCGGGGAGCTGTTTTTT. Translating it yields CASSIRPTANTGELFF.

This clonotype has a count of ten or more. This CDR3 reads CASSGTELQETQYF. The CDR3 DNA is TGTGCCAGCAGTGGGACGGAACTTCAAGAGACCCAGTACTTC. The rearrangement uses TRBV6-5 and TRBJ2-5, with D perhaps matching TRBD1 or TRBD2 (5 bases each). CDR1 and CDR2 from the germline V gene are MNHEY and SVGAGI. The V and J ends lost 5 bases and 2 bases respectively, with 12 bases between them. CDR3 length: 14 residues.

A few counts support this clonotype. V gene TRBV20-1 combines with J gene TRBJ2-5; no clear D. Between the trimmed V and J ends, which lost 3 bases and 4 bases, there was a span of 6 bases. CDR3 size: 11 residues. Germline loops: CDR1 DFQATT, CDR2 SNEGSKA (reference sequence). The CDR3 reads CSASLGETQYF. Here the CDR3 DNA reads TGCAGTGCTAGTCTTGGAGAGACCCAGTACTTC.